This T cell receptor beta chain derives from a study of control samples from healthy donors and cancer patients. Profiling relied on immunoSEQ multiplex PCR, and the TCRdb table lists in-frame clones only, not all of them. The sample lists approximately 160,000 clones, about 91% occurring once. Germline lookup yields CDR1 SGHRS and CDR2 YFSETQ. V lost 4 bases to trimming and J lost 7 bases, with 20 bases between them. The CDR3 contains 15 residues. This TCR derives from a middle-aged woman in good health. The material sequenced was blood. The chain has TRBV5-1 and TRBJ1-2; possible D gene TRBD1, 5 bases. In nucleotides, the CDR3 is TGCGCCAGCAGCGCGGGGGGAGGAGGCGGAGGTGGCTACACCTTC. Residues: CASSAGGGGGGGYTF.